A selection of T cell receptor beta chains follows, all from one sample in a study of PD-1 blockade in classical Hodgkin lymphoma. The assay was immunoSEQ multiplex PCR, and TCRdb's table has in-frame clones only and misses some. The table shows around 50,000 clones, with about 90% occurring only once. Specimen: peripheral blood mononuclear cells (PBMCs), collected before the fourth cycle of nivolumab. Receptor source: a human donor with classical Hodgkin lymphoma. Both conserved end residues are part of each CDR3. The D gene is left open where the match is weak.

TRBV19,14,.,CASSPAGTPYEQYF
TRBV19,17,.,CASSIGRDGVMNTEAFF
TRBV27,16,.,CASSSGPGSYQETQYF
TRBV5-1,14,.,CATQWTGSQETQYF
TRBV14,13,TRBD1,CASSPTGNQPQHF
TRBV11-3,19,.,CASSSEAYWGPTAAYEQYF
TRBV5-4,14,.,CASTPGHGTGELFF
TRBV10-1,14,.,CASKLDNSNQPQHF
TRBV6-1,14,.,CASWAGQTTYEQYF
TRBV11-2,17,.,CASSRAARAPPSDTQYF
TRBV28,16,TRBD1,CASTSTGTEFSYEQYF
TRBV27,14,.,CASSLLGGKQPQHF
TRBV6-6,15,TRBD1,CASSPRDRGHREQYF
TRBV18,14,TRBD1,CASSLGQGANTQYF
TRBV7-9,14,.,CASSLEGGEGGYTF